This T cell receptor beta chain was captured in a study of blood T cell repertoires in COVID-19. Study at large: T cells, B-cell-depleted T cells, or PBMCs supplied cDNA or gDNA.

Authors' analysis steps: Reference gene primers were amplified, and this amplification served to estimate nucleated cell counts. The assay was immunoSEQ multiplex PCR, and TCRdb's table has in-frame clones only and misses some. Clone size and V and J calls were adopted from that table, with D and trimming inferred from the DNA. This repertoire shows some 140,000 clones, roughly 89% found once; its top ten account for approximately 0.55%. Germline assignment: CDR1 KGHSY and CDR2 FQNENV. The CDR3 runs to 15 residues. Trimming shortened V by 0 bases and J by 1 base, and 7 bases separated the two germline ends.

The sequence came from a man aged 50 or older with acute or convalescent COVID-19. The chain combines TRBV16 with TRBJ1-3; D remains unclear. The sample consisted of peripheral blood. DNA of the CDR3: TGTGCCAGCAGCCAATCTCGGGTATCTGGAAACACCATATATTTT. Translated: CASSQSRVSGNTIYF. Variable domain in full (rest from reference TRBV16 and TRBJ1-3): GEEVAQTPKHLVRGEGQKAKLYCAPIKGHSYVFWYQQVLKNEFKFLISFQNENVFDETGMPKERFSAKCLPNSPCSLEIQATKLEDSAVYFCASSQSRVSGNTIYFGEGSWLTVV.